The clone carrying this T cell receptor (beta chain) was seen at least ten times. The antigen is unknown. Germline V CDR1 and CDR2: SGHRS, YFSETQ. V lost 2 bases and J lost 5, with 8 bases in between. The CDR3 has 14 residues. The template used for profiling TCR beta VDJ and CDR3 was genomic DNA. TCRdb passed the reads through MiXCR, listing each CDR3 protein once. The sample contains a few hundred thousand distinct CDR3 sequences, around three fifths of which appear only once. This entry belongs to a study of CD8+CD57+ T cells in acquired aplastic anemia. Study information: Sorted CD4+ and CD8+ cells gave a mean 3.2 ug DNA, range roughly 0.2 to 27.4 ug. Study results and caveats: No significant patient-versus-control difference appeared in CD8+ Simpson's diversity. Over 25 CD8+ CDR3 sequences occurred in both the patients and the controls.

Previously, flow cytometry had revealed CD8+CD57+ cell expansion in the patients chosen for sequencing. Acquired aplastic anemia of severe grade affected all patients. This rearrangement joins TRBV5-1 to TRBJ1-6, with D perhaps matching TRBD1 (6 bases). The TCR originated in a human donor with aplastic anemia. The sequencing sample was made of sorted CD4+, CD8+, or CD8+CD57+ T cells (not recorded which) from PBMCs. CDR3 nucleotide sequence: TGCGCCAGCAGCTTACAGGGAGATAATTCACCCCTCCACTTT. It codes for CASSLQGDNSPLHF.